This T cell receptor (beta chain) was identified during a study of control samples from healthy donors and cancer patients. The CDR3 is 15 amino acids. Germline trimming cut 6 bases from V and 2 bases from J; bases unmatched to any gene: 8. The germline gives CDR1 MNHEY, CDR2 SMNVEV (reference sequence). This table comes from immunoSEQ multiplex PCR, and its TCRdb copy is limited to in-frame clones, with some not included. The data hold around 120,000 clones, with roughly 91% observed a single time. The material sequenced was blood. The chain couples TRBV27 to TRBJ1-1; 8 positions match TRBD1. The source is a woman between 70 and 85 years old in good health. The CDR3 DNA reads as TGTGCCAGCAGGCCTGGACAGGGAATTAACACTGAAGCTTTCTTT. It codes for CASRPGQGINTEAFF.